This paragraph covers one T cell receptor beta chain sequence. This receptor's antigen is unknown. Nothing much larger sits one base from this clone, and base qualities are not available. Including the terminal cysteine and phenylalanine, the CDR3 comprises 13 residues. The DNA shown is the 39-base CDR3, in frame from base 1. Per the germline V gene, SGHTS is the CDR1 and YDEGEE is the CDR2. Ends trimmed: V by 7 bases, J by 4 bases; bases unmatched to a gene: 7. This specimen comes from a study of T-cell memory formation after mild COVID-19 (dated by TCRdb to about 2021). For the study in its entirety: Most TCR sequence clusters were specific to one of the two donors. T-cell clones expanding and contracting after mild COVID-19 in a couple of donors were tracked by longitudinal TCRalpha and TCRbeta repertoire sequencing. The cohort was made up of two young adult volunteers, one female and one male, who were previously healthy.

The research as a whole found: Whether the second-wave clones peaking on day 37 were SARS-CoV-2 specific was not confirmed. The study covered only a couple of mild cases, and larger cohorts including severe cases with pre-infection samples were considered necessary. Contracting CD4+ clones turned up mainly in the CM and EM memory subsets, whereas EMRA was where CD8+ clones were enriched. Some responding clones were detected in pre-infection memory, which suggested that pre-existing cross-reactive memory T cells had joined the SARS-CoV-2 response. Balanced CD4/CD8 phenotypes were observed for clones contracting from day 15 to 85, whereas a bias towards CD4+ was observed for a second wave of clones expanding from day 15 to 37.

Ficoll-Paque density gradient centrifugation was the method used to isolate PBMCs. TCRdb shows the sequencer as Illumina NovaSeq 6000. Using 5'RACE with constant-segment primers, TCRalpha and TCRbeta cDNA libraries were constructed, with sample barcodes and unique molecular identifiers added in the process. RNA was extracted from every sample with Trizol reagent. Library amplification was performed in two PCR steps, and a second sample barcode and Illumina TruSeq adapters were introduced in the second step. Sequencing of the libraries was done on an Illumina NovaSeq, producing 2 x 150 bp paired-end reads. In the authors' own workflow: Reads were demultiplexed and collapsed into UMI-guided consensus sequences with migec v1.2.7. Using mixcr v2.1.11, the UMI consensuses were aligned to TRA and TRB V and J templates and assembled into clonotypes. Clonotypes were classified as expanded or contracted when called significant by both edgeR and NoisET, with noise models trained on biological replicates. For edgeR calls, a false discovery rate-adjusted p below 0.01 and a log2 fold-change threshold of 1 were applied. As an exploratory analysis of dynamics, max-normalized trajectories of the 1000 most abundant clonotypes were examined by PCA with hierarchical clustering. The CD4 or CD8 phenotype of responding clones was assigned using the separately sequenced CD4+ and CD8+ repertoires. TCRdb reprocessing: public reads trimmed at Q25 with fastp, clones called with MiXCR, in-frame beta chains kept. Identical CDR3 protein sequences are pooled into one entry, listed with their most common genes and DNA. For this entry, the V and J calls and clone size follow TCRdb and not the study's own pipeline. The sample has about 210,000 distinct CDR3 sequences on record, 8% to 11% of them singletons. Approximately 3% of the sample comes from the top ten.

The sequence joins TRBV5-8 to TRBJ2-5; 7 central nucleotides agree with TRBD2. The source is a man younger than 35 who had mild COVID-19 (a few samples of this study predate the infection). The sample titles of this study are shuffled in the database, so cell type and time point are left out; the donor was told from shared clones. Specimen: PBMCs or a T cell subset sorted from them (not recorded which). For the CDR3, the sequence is CASRWEGTETQYF. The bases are TGTGCCAGCCGTTGGGAGGGTACAGAGACCCAGTACTTC.